The 28 T cell receptor beta chains reported below all come from one sample, sequenced in a study of CD8 T cells in ankylosing spondylitis. Findings of the study overall: Ankylosing spondylitis blood appeared to be characterized by a TCR beta motif of about eight highly homologous variants.

These TCRs' antigens remain unknown. TCRdb itself ran the 5' RACE reads through MiXCR, one entry per CDR3 protein. The sample lists around 490,000 distinct CDR3 sequences, roughly 5.3% occurring once. What was sequenced was blood, either unsorted or a sorted T cell fraction (not recorded which). All receptors come from a male donor with ankylosing spondylitis.

This clonotype was counted at least ten times. This chain uses TRBV29-1 with TRBJ2-7; either TRBD1 or TRBD2 may fit D (6 bases each). The CDR3 spans 15 residues. V dropped 1 base and J dropped 0 bases, with 13 bases sitting between them. Germline V gene sequence: CDR1 SQVTM, CDR2 ANQGSEA. In DNA form, the CDR3 reads TGCAGCGTTGAAGGTGTGGGGGGCCACTCCTACGAGCAGTACTTC. Protein sequence: CSVEGVGGHSYEQYF.

This clonotype was picked up many times. The chain recombines TRBV12-3 or TRBV12-4 with TRBJ1-2; D unresolved. Between the trimmed V and J ends, which lost 5 bases and 4 bases, there was a span of 11 bases. The CDR3 runs to 13 residues. The CDR3 DNA sequence: TGTGCCAGCAGTCCCCACGGGCGCTATGGCTACACCTTC. Protein sequence: CASSPHGRYGYTF.

This clonotype was seen a few times. This rearrangement joins TRBV15 to TRBJ2-3; TRBD2 agrees at 14 bases. CDR3 length equals 18 residues. Germline lookup yields CDR1 LNHNV and CDR2 YYDKDF (reference sequence). V gave up 3 bases and J gave up 0 bases; unmatched junction bases: 5. As DNA, the CDR3 is TGTGCCACCAGCAGCGGGACTAGCGGGAGCAGAAGCACAGATACGCAGTATTTT. Translating gives CATSSGTSGSRSTDTQYF.

There are many counts of this clonotype. CDR3 nucleotides: TGTGCCATCAGTGAAGGGGCCGGGGAGCTGTTTTTT. Encoded protein: CAISEGAGELFF. J is TRBJ2-2 and V is TRBV10-3, with D perhaps matching TRBD1 (5 bases). Trimming cost V 3 bases and J 6 bases, with 5 bases left between them. Germline V gene sequence: CDR1 ENHRY, CDR2 SYGVKD. This CDR3 region has 12 residues.

This clonotype showed up just a few times. V gene TRBV7-9 combines with J gene TRBJ1-4, with unresolved D. Trimming removed 5 bases from V and 8 bases from J, with 18 bases in between. The CDR3 totals 15 residues. CDR1 SEHNR and CDR2 FQNEAQ come from the germline V gene (reference sequence). Written as DNA, the CDR3 is TGTGCCAGCAGCCCGTGGGTCCTTGGTGGGGAAAAACTGTTTTTT. Protein product: CASSPWVLGGEKLFF. The complete variable domain, with remaining parts taken from reference TRBV7-9 and TRBJ1-4, reads DTGVSQNPRHKITKRGQNVTFRCDPISEHNRLYWYRQTLGQGPEFLTYFQNEAQLEKSRLLSDRFSAERPKGSFSTLEIQRTEQGDSAMYLCASSPWVLGGEKLFFGSGTQLSVL.

This clonotype was seen a few times. This chain joins TRBV14 and TRBJ2-3; D remains unclear. This CDR3 comprises 16 residues. Trimming shortened V by 0 bases and J by 2 bases, and 12 bases separated the two germline ends. The V gene's germline CDR1 is SGHDN and CDR2 FVKESK. The chain's CDR3 is CASSQDRVVFTDTQYF. In DNA, the CDR3 is TGTGCCAGCAGCCAAGATCGAGTAGTCTTCACAGATACGCAGTATTTT.

V is TRBV5-1 and J is TRBJ2-5; D is ambiguous. Matching the DNA end better, TRBJ2-1 makes the J call doubtful. Germline V gene lookup returns CDR1 SGHRS and CDR2 YFSETQ. The CDR3 consists of 14 residues. The CDR3 here is CASSLEGSQETQFF. The CDR3 coding sequence is TGCGCCAGCAGCTTGGAAGGCAGTCAAGAGACCCAGTTCTTC.

This clonotype appeared many times. The chain uses TRBV18 and TRBJ1-4; maybe TRBD1 (6 bases). V lost 5 bases to trimming and J lost 7 bases, with 17 bases between them. The CDR3 covers 15 residues. Germline V CDR1 and CDR2: KGHSH, LQKENI. CDR3 coding DNA: TGTGCCAGCTCATCCAGGGGCGTTGAGGGTGAAAAACTGTTTTTT. As protein: CASSSRGVEGEKLFF. Complete variable domain (other parts from reference TRBV18 and TRBJ1-4): NAGVMQNPRHLVRRRGQEARLRCSPMKGHSHVYWYRQLPEEGLKFMVYLQKENIIDESGMPKERFSAEFPKEGPSILRIQQVVRGDSAAYFCASSSRGVEGEKLFFGSGTQLSVL.

This clonotype occurred many times. This chain joins TRBV7-9 and TRBJ1-2, with D maybe TRBD1 (6 bases). The length of the CDR3 is 15 residues. The V gene's germline CDR1 is SEHNR and CDR2 FQNEAQ (reference sequence). Trimming took 4 bases from V and 2 from J, leaving 14 bases between them. CDR3 DNA sequence: TGTGCCAGCAGCTCACAGGGACGGCGCAACTATGGCTACACCTTC. Translated, it gives CASSSQGRRNYGYTF.

This clonotype was counted between two and nine times. The gene calls are TRBV6-2 or TRBV6-3 and TRBJ1-1; no clear D. Trimming removed 5 bases from V and 2 bases from J, with 9 bases in between. Germline CDR1 MNHEY, CDR2 SVGEGT. The CDR3 contains 13 residues. CDR3 residues: CASSRRANTEAFF. CDR3 in DNA: TGTGCCAGCAGTCGTCGTGCAAACACTGAAGCTTTCTTT.

This clonotype was found many times. This chain connects TRBV6-2 or TRBV6-3 to TRBJ1-5; D gene uncertain. CDR1 and CDR2 from the germline V gene are MNHEY and SVGEGT. The germline V and J ends were trimmed by 4 bases and 6 bases, with 16 bases remaining between them. The CDR3 runs to 15 residues. The CDR3 DNA follows: TGTGCCAGCAGTTTGAGTGTCGGTCTGGCTCAGCCCCAGCATTTT. This sequence encodes CASSLSVGLAQPQHF.

This clonotype was detected ten times or more. CDR3 residues: CASSRARGALGGYTF. CDR3 nucleotides: TGCGCCAGCAGCCGAGCTCGAGGGGCGCTGGGTGGCTACACCTTC. The rearrangement uses TRBV4-3 and TRBJ1-2; TRBD1 is a possible D gene (5 bases). This CDR3 contains 15 residues. Trimming cost V 4 bases and J 7 bases, with 19 bases left between them. Germline lookup yields CDR1 LGHNA and CDR2 YSLEER.

This clonotype appeared many times. The chain uses TRBV5-1 and TRBJ2-5; 10 nucleotides align to TRBD1. The junction had 10 bases not matched to a gene; V was cut back by 4 bases and J by 4 bases. The CDR3 consists of 16 residues. Per germline, CDR1 SGHRS and CDR2 YFSETQ. The CDR3 is CASSTGTGAWRETQYF. The CDR3 DNA follows: TGCGCCAGCAGCACCGGGACAGGGGCTTGGCGAGAGACCCAGTACTTC.

This clonotype was counted many times. The chain has TRBV6-1 and TRBJ1-6; 8 nucleotides match TRBD1. J was trimmed by 7 bases and V by 6 bases; bases with no gene match: 5. The CDR3 is made up of 14 amino acids. Germline V gene sequence: CDR1 MNHNS, CDR2 SASEGT. The CDR3 sequence: CASRRTGLNSPLHF. The CDR3 bases are TGTGCCAGCAGAAGGACAGGGCTAAATTCACCCCTCCACTTT.

This clonotype was observed many times. V is TRBV7-3 and J is TRBJ2-1; D tentatively reads TRBD1 or TRBD2 (6 bases each). Per the germline V gene, CDR1 is SGHTA and CDR2 is FQGTGA. This CDR3 has 14 amino acids. V was shortened by 4 bases and J by 9 bases, with 16 bases between the two germline ends. The CDR3 is CASSSGRGAGEQFF. The CDR3 bases are TGTGCCAGCAGCTCCGGTAGGGGGGCTGGTGAGCAGTTCTTC.

Ten or more counts support this clonotype. V gene TRBV12-3 or TRBV12-4 combines with J gene TRBJ2-2; D is undetermined. V lost 3 bases, J lost 0 bases, and 5 bases lay in between. The CDR3 length is 14 residues. CDR3 nucleotides: TGTGCCAGCAGTTTTTTGACGAACACCGGGGAGCTGTTTTTT. Its protein is CASSFLTNTGELFF.

This clonotype was detected many times. This CDR3 reads CASTSLRNHQPQHF. CDR3 bases: TGTGCCAGCACCTCTCTTCGGAATCATCAGCCCCAGCATTTT. The chain joins TRBV6-1 to TRBJ1-5; D remains unclear. Germline assignment: CDR1 MNHNS and CDR2 SASEGT. There are 14 residues in the CDR3. The V end lost 7 bases, the J end lost 5 bases, and 15 bases lay between the germline ends.

In this sample, this clonotype turned up many times. The chain combines TRBV29-1 with TRBJ2-7, with 8 bases that match TRBD1. Trimming removed 7 bases from V and 5 bases from J; junction bases left unmatched: 10. The CDR3 extends over 13 amino acids. Germline V gene sequence: CDR1 SQVTM, CDR2 ANQGSEA. CDR3 sequence reads: CSGSTGGPDEQYF. The CDR3 DNA follows: TGCAGCGGATCAACAGGGGGGCCCGACGAGCAGTACTTC.

This clonotype was picked up a small number of times. The chain employs TRBV5-1 and TRBJ2-2, with D tentatively TRBD2 (7 bases). The CDR3 is 13 residues long. Germline loops: CDR1 SGHRS, CDR2 YFSETQ. The V gene lost 7 bases and the J gene lost 5 bases, with 12 bases spanning the gap. For the CDR3, the DNA is TGCGCCAGCTACAGGGAGGGGACCGGGGAGCTGTTTTTT. Translating it yields CASYREGTGELFF.

This clonotype was seen many times. CDR3 sequence reads: CSVEVLGRPTYEQYF. CDR3 nucleotide sequence: TGCAGCGTTGAAGTATTGGGCAGGCCTACCTACGAGCAGTACTTC. The V and J genes are TRBV29-1 and TRBJ2-7; D gene ambiguous. The CDR3 contains 15 residues. CDR1 is SQVTM, CDR2 ANQGSEA, per germline. Trimming stripped 1 base from V and 2 bases from J, with 15 bases between.

The chain is built from TRBV11-2 and TRBJ2-1; 7 positions match TRBD2. Germline V CDR1 and CDR2: SGHAT, FQNNGV. There are 18 residues in the CDR3. V shed 5 bases and J 4 bases; nucleotides not matched to a gene: 17. The CDR3 loop reads CASSVLVAVAGVYNEQFF. In DNA, the CDR3 is TGTGCCAGCAGCGTCCTCGTTGCGGTGGCGGGGGTTTACAATGAGCAGTTCTTC.

This clonotype was seen at least ten times. The rearrangement joins TRBV5-4 to TRBJ2-7; D ambiguous. The germline gives CDR1 SGHNT, CDR2 YYREEE (reference sequence). Trimming left V 5 bases short and J 0 bases short, with 12 bases between. This CDR3 spans 14 amino acids. CDR3 nucleotides: TGTGCCAGCAGTCCTCGAGAAGCCTCCTACGAGCAGTACTTC. The encoded protein is CASSPREASYEQYF.

This clonotype was detected many times. V gene TRBV7-2 combines with J gene TRBJ1-5; no definite D call. The germline V gene encodes CDR1 SGHTA and CDR2 FQGNSA. There are 13 residues in the CDR3. Trimming shortened V by 3 bases and J by 7 bases, and 10 bases separated the two germline ends. The CDR3 loop reads CASSFTRGQPQHF. Written as DNA, the CDR3 is TGTGCCAGCAGCTTCACCCGGGGACAGCCCCAGCATTTT. The full variable domain, in which reference TRBV7-2 and TRBJ1-5 provide the parts outside the CDR3, is GAGVSQSPSNKVTEKGKDVELRCDPISGHTALYWYRQSLGQGLEFLIYFQGNSAPDKSGLPSDRFSAERTGGSVSTLTIQRTQQEDSAVYLCASSFTRGQPQHFGDGTRLSIL.

In this sample, this clonotype turned up many times. The V call is TRBV28, the J call TRBJ2-5; D possibly corresponds to TRBD1 (5 bases). Germline CDR1 reads MDHEN; CDR2 reads SYDVKM. The CDR3 is made up of 12 amino acids. The V end lost 3 bases, the J end lost 12 bases, and 14 bases lay between the germline ends. The CDR3 region is CASSFRQGPEYF. CDR3 in DNA: TGTGCCAGCAGTTTTAGGCAGGGTCCCGAGTACTTC.

This clonotype was observed many times. The genes are TRBV7-9 and TRBJ1-2; D remains ambiguous. The CDR3 length is 15 residues. Per the germline V gene, CDR1 is SEHNR and CDR2 is FQNEAQ (reference sequence). Trimming stripped 3 bases from V and 0 bases from J, with 11 bases between. The CDR3 is CASSFVGLTNYGYTF. The CDR3 nucleotides are TGTGCCAGCAGCTTCGTGGGCCTGACTAACTATGGCTACACCTTC.

This clonotype has at least ten counts. CDR3 sequence reads: CSARADTRSGELFF. CDR3 bases: TGCAGTGCTAGAGCGGACACCCGGAGCGGGGAGCTGTTTTTT. The rearrangement uses TRBV20-1 and TRBJ2-2; TRBD1 might be the D (5 bases). Germline CDR1 is DFQATT and CDR2 is SNEGSKA (reference sequence). The CDR3 contains 14 residues. Trimming removed 1 base from V and 7 bases from J, with 13 bases in between.

This clonotype was counted many times. The rearrangement uses TRBV5-1 and TRBJ1-1, with no clear D. With 0 bases removed from V and 10 bases from J, the gap between germline ends came to 10 bases. The CDR3 runs to 12 residues. Germline-derived CDR1 and CDR2 are SGHRS and YFSETQ. As DNA, the CDR3 is TGCGCCAGCAGCTTGGTCGGGGAGGGAGCTTTCTTT. This gives the protein CASSLVGEGAFF.

This clonotype was observed many times. This sequence joins TRBV20-1 and TRBJ1-2; D is uncertain. The length of the CDR3 is 12 residues. Trimming cost V 2 bases and J 2 bases, with 6 bases left between them. Germline lookup yields CDR1 DFQATT and CDR2 SNEGSKA (reference sequence). The CDR3 sequence is CSARRQNYGYTF. Here the CDR3 DNA reads TGCAGTGCTAGACGGCAGAACTATGGCTACACCTTC.